This TCR beta chain appears in the sequencing data of a study of OX40 agonist ivuxolimab in advanced cancers. Background on the study: Patients were dosed intravenously with ivuxolimab at 0.01 to 10 mg/kg every 2 weeks.

People who had autoimmune disease history or systemic immunosuppression were excluded. Clones were read by immunoSEQ multiplex PCR, and TCRdb kept only the in-frame ones, dropping some. This sample yields around 64,000 clones, of which around 90% are seen a single time; 1.3% belongs to the top ten. With respect to this clone: Its target is unknown.

Study-level results: The antigens recognized by the expanded peripheral T cells, that is their antigen specificity, were not determined.

This clonotype was sampled from an adult with an advanced solid tumor such as melanoma, head and neck, liver or kidney cancer. Material: CD4+ or CD8+ T cells sorted from blood, obtained in a trial of the OX40 agonist ivuxolimab.

The CDR3 sequence: CASTAGSWDTQYF. For the CDR3, the DNA is TGCGCCAGCACCGCAGGGTCATGGGATACGCAGTATTTT. The chain combines TRBV10-2 with TRBJ2-3; possible D gene TRBD1, 5 bases. Germline values: CDR1 WSHSY, CDR2 SAAADI. Trimming took off 7 bases at V and 6 bases at J, with 14 bases between the two ends. The CDR3 contains 13 residues.